Each of the 28 T cell receptor beta chains below was sequenced from the same sample in a study of OX40 agonist ivuxolimab in advanced cancers. Libraries were prepared by immunoSEQ multiplex PCR; TCRdb keeps only in-frame clonotypes and omits some of them. The profile shows 130,000 or so clones, 90% of them singletons. Sequenced here: CD4+ or CD8+ T cells sorted from blood, sampled in a trial of the OX40 agonist ivuxolimab. Every receptor here comes from an adult with an advanced solid tumor such as melanoma, head and neck, liver or kidney cancer.

V and J are TRBV28 and TRBJ2-3, with 9 bases that match TRBD1. Unmatched junction bases numbered 2, after V lost 4 bases and J lost 3 bases. Germline CDR1 reads MDHEN; CDR2 reads SYDVKM. The CDR3 has 14 residues. The CDR3 sequence: CASSSTGGTDTQYF. DNA of the CDR3: TGTGCCAGCAGTTCGACAGGGGGAACAGATACGCAGTATTTT.

The V call is TRBV7-9, the J call TRBJ2-7, with TRBD2 as a possible D gene (6 bases). The CDR3 covers 15 residues. V was trimmed by 2 bases and J by 6 bases, leaving 17 bases between them. Germline V lookup: CDR1 SEHNR, CDR2 FQNEAQ (reference sequence). The chain's CDR3 is CASSLMSGGTPEQYF. The CDR3 nucleotides are TGTGCCAGCAGCTTAATGTCCGGGGGTACTCCCGAGCAGTACTTC. Combining the CDR3 with reference TRBV7-9 and TRBJ2-7 gives the whole variable domain DTGVSQNPRHKITKRGQNVTFRCDPISEHNRLYWYRQTLGQGPEFLTYFQNEAQLEKSRLLSDRFSAERPKGSFSTLEIQRTEQGDSAMYLCASSLMSGGTPEQYFGPGTRLTVT.

This chain uses TRBV19 with TRBJ1-4, with D uncertain. The V gene lost 2 bases and the J gene lost 3 bases, with 22 bases spanning the gap. CDR1 is LNHDA and CDR2 is SQIVND in the germline V gene (reference sequence). The CDR3 contains 19 residues. The CDR3 sequence: CASSINIVGPGRPNEKLFF. CDR3 nucleotides: TGTGCCAGTAGTATAAATATTGTCGGGCCCGGACGGCCTAATGAAAAACTGTTTTTT.

The chain employs TRBV27 and TRBJ2-1; no definite D call. V was clipped by 6 bases and J by 3 bases, with 21 bases between them. The CDR3 is made up of 17 amino acids. Per the germline V gene, CDR1 is MNHEY and CDR2 is SMNVEV (reference sequence). This chain's CDR3 is CASSTMKTLTGYNEQFF. The CDR3 DNA follows: TGTGCCAGCAGCACCATGAAAACTCTCACTGGCTACAATGAGCAGTTCTTC.

This chain's CDR3 is CASSVQLSNTEAFF. The CDR3 nucleotides read TGTGCCAGCAGCGTACAGCTTTCAAACACTGAAGCTTTCTTT. The genes are TRBV9 and TRBJ1-1; D not certain. Germline V CDR1 and CDR2: SGDLS, YYNGEE. Trimming cost V 1 base and J 2 bases, with 9 bases left between them. This CDR3 has 14 amino acids.

The chain combines TRBV15 with TRBJ1-5; TRBD1 is a possible D gene (6 bases). The CDR3 runs to 16 residues. Germline V gene data show CDR1 as LNHNV and CDR2 as YYDKDF (reference sequence). V gave up 5 bases and J gave up 1 base, with 15 bases separating them. CDR3 region: CATSGGQFWSNQPQHF. The CDR3 DNA follows: TGTGCCACCAGCGGTGGACAGTTCTGGAGCAATCAGCCCCAGCATTTT. Full variable domain (rest looked up from reference TRBV15 and TRBJ1-5): DAMVIQNPRYQVTQFGKPVTLSCSQTLNHNVMYWYQQKSSQAPKLLFHYYDKDFNNEADTPDNFQSRRPNTSFCFLDIRSPGLGDTAMYLCATSGGQFWSNQPQHFGDGTRLSIL.

This chain joins TRBV6-4 and TRBJ2-1; D gene ambiguous. Germline values: CDR1 MRHNA, CDR2 SNTAGT. The CDR3 sequence is 14 residues long. Between the trimmed V and J ends, which lost 9 bases and 8 bases, there was a span of 20 bases. The CDR3 loop is CASRVRSGGDEQFF. CDR3 bases: TGTGCCAGTAGGGTTCGGTCAGGTGGAGATGAGCAGTTCTTC.

This chain uses TRBV19 with TRBJ1-1, with D hard to call. V was pared by 3 bases and J by 1 base, with 9 bases between. This CDR3 has 14 amino acids. Germline assignment: CDR1 LNHDA and CDR2 SQIVND (reference sequence). The CDR3 is CASSIQNRNTEAFF. CDR3 nucleotides: TGTGCCAGTAGTATTCAGAACAGGAACACTGAAGCTTTCTTT.

V and J are TRBV18 and TRBJ2-7, with 12 positions matching TRBD1. The CDR3 sequence is 15 residues long. After removal of 6 bases from V and 6 bases from J, the junction contained 9 bases not matched to a gene. The V gene's germline CDR1 is KGHSH and CDR2 LQKENI. CDR3 sequence (DNA): TGTGCCAGCTCTCCCCCCGGGACAGGGGGCGCCGAGCAGTACTTC. This gives the protein CASSPPGTGGAEQYF.

This rearrangement joins TRBV28 to TRBJ2-5, with 9 nucleotides matching TRBD1. Near its end, the DNA agrees better with TRBJ2-7, so the J call may be wrong. In germline, CDR1 is MDHEN, CDR2 SYDVKM. The CDR3 covers 13 residues. CDR3: CASVTGGRNEQYF. Here the CDR3 DNA reads TGTGCCAGCGTTACAGGGGGCCGCAACGAGCAGTACTTC.

The chain carries TRBV7-3 and TRBJ1-1; D gene ambiguous. The germline CDR1 and CDR2 sequences are SGHTA and FQGTGA. With 4 bases removed from V and 3 bases from J, the gap between germline ends came to 9 bases. The CDR3 loop spans 13 amino acids. CDR3 loop: CASSYRADTEAFF. CDR3 bases: TGTGCCAGCAGCTACCGGGCCGACACTGAAGCTTTCTTT.

This clone was counted only a few times. The chain is built from TRBV19 and TRBJ2-7; D gene unclear. The CDR3 spans 13 residues. Per the germline V gene, CDR1 is LNHDA and CDR2 is SQIVND (reference sequence). The V end was cut by 4 bases, the J end by 2 bases, with 9 bases between. DNA for the CDR3: TGTGCCAGTAGTAAGGCAGGCCCCTACGAGCAGTACTTC. Translation: CASSKAGPYEQYF.

The CDR3 coding sequence is TGCGCCAGCAGCGTCGGAAACCAAGAGACCCAGTACTTC. Its protein is CASSVGNQETQYF. The V and J genes are TRBV5-1 and TRBJ2-5; no definite D call. Germline V gene data show CDR1 as SGHRS and CDR2 as YFSETQ. V was pared by 4 bases and J by 0 bases, with 7 bases between. CDR3 size: 13 residues. The full variable domain, completed using reference TRBV5-1 and TRBJ2-5, is KAGVTQTPRYLIKTRGQQVTLSCSPISGHRSVSWYQQTPGQGLQFLFEYFSETQRNKGNFPGRFSGRQFSNSRSEMNVSTLELGDSALYLCASSVGNQETQYFGPGTRLLVL.

The V call is TRBV28, the J call TRBJ1-2; maybe TRBD1 (6 bases). Germline CDR1 MDHEN, CDR2 SYDVKM. V was trimmed by 3 bases and J by 7 bases, leaving 18 bases between them. This CDR3 has 15 amino acids. The CDR3 nucleotides are TGTGCCAGCAGTTTGGGCGCGGGGGGCGCTGGTGGCTACACCTTC. This translates into CASSLGAGGAGGYTF.

The chain is built from TRBV11-1 and TRBJ1-4; 8 positions agree with TRBD1. The CDR3 runs 18 residues. The J segment lost 0 bases and the V segment lost 6 bases, leaving 12 bases of the junction unmatched. Germline CDR1 SGHAT, CDR2 FQDESV (reference sequence). The DNA of the CDR3 is TGTGCCAGCAGGTCCGGGACAGGCGATACAGCAACTAATGAAAAACTGTTTTTT. This sequence encodes CASRSGTGDTATNEKLFF.

V and J are TRBV5-6 and TRBJ1-5; 7 nucleotides agree with TRBD1. V dropped 2 bases and J dropped 7; count of bases not matched to a gene: 6. The V gene's germline CDR1 is SGHDT and CDR2 YYEEEE. The CDR3 is 14 residues long. In DNA, the CDR3 is TGTGCCAGCAGCTTACAGGGGACCCCCCAGCCCCAGCATTTT. It codes for CASSLQGTPQPQHF.

The V gene is TRBV6-5, the J gene TRBJ1-1; maybe TRBD1 (6 bases). Trimming took off 8 bases at V and 11 bases at J, with 15 bases between the two ends. CDR1 is MNHEY and CDR2 is SVGAGI in the germline V gene. The CDR3 length is 11 residues. Here the CDR3 reads CASRRGGVAFF. CDR3 nucleotides: TGTGCCAGCCGAAGGGGGGGGGTTGCTTTCTTT.

This sequence joins TRBV25-1 and TRBJ2-2; no definite D call. Germline V gene sequence: CDR1 MGHDK, CDR2 SYGVNS. The CDR3 contains 14 residues. Trimming removed 7 bases at V and 2 bases at J, with 11 bases between. The CDR3, as DNA: TGTGCCAGCACGATTGGAACCAACACCGGGGAGCTGTTTTTT. Encoded protein: CASTIGTNTGELFF.

This chain links TRBV23-1 with TRBJ2-2, with D perhaps matching TRBD2 (5 bases). TRBV23-1 is filed as an ORF, its function uncertain. This CDR3 has 14 amino acids. Trimming removed 4 bases from V and 1 base from J, with 7 bases in between. CDR3 in amino acids: CASSLLGNTGELFF. The CDR3 DNA is TGCGCCAGCAGTCTACTAGGGAACACCGGGGAGCTGTTTTTT.

The gene calls are TRBV5-5 and TRBJ1-5, with TRBD1 matching 9 bases. Trimming cost V 1 base and J 1 base; bases outside gene matches: 6. Per germline, CDR1 SGHKS and CDR2 YYEKEE (reference sequence). The CDR3 runs 17 residues. The CDR3 region is CASSLTGGLGSNQPQHF. The CDR3 DNA sequence: TGTGCCAGCAGCTTGACAGGGGGCCTTGGGAGCAATCAGCCCCAGCATTTT.

V usage is TRBV5-1 and J usage is TRBJ2-1, with TRBD2 identical over 13 bases. V lost 0 bases to trimming and J lost 7 bases; unmatched junction nucleotides: 1. The CDR3 extends over 15 amino acids. CDR1 and CDR2 (germline): SGHRS, YFSETQ. CDR3 protein: CASSLELAGGNEQFF. In DNA, the CDR3 is TGCGCCAGCAGCTTGGAACTAGCGGGAGGGAATGAGCAGTTCTTC. The entire variable domain, with the rest obtained from reference TRBV5-1 and TRBJ2-1, is as follows: KAGVTQTPRYLIKTRGQQVTLSCSPISGHRSVSWYQQTPGQGLQFLFEYFSETQRNKGNFPGRFSGRQFSNSRSEMNVSTLELGDSALYLCASSLELAGGNEQFFGPGTRLTVL.

This chain uses TRBV10-3 with TRBJ1-5; possible D gene TRBD1, 5 bases. V lost 0 bases, J lost 5 bases, and 11 bases lay in between. CDR1 and CDR2 from the germline V gene are ENHRY and SYGVKD. The CDR3 totals 15 residues. The DNA for the CDR3 is TGTGCCATCAGTGAGTCGGCAGGGTCCGATCAGCCCCAGCATTTT. Its translation: CAISESAGSDQPQHF.

The chain links TRBV19 to TRBJ2-1, with TRBD1 as a possible D gene (6 bases). The CDR3 spans 20 residues. Trimming stripped 3 bases from V and 0 bases from J, with 24 bases between. The germline V gene encodes CDR1 LNHDA and CDR2 SQIVND (reference sequence). As DNA, the CDR3 is TGTGCCAGTAGTATGAGGTCAGGGGTGGGTAGGGTTAGCTCCTACAATGAGCAGTTCTTC. Translating gives CASSMRSGVGRVSSYNEQFF.

The V call is TRBV19, the J call TRBJ1-6, with D unresolved. CDR3 length: 12 residues. Germline lookup yields CDR1 LNHDA and CDR2 SQIVND (reference sequence). V was clipped by 3 bases and J by 9 bases, with 6 bases between them. The CDR3 coding sequence is TGTGCCAGTAGTATTCCCGGTTCACCCCTCCACTTT. Protein product: CASSIPGSPLHF.

V and J are TRBV7-3 and TRBJ2-1, with TRBD2 identical over 10 bases. Germline V CDR1 and CDR2: SGHTA, FQGTGA. The V segment lost 8 bases and the J segment 3 bases; nucleotides outside the gene matches: 7. This CDR3 comprises 15 residues. The CDR3 DNA is TGTGCCAGCCAGTTAGCGGGAGGTTTCTACAATGAGCAGTTCTTC. Encoded protein: CASQLAGGFYNEQFF.

The V and J genes are TRBV28 and TRBJ1-3; D unresolved. Germline V gene lookup returns CDR1 MDHEN and CDR2 SYDVKM. CDR3 length: 15 residues. V lost 5 bases and J lost 0, with 11 bases in between. CDR3: CASSESGNSGNTIYF. DNA for the CDR3: TGTGCCAGCAGTGAGTCGGGGAACTCTGGAAACACCATATATTTT.

This chain joins TRBV19 and TRBJ1-1, with D possibly matching TRBD1 (6 bases). Germline V gene sequence: CDR1 LNHDA, CDR2 SQIVND (reference sequence). V lost 10 bases to trimming and J lost 4 bases, with 22 bases between them. This CDR3 spans 15 amino acids. CDR3 coding DNA: TGTGCCACCACTCTGTCCAGGGGTGGTATCACTGAAGCTTTCTTT. Its translation is CATTLSRGGITEAFF.

The chain is built from TRBV5-1 and TRBJ1-3; the D is unclear. Trimming took off 5 bases at V and 0 bases at J, with 9 bases between the two ends. CDR3 length equals 14 residues. In germline, CDR1 is SGHRS, CDR2 YFSETQ. The CDR3 loop is CASSSGHSGNTIYF. The CDR3 DNA follows: TGCGCCAGCAGTTCGGGCCACTCTGGAAACACCATATATTTT.